The 17 T cell receptor beta chains presented below share a single source sample, sequenced in a study of early T cells in non-severe SARS-CoV-2 infection. TCRdb ran MiXCR on the 5' RACE reads and lists one entry per CDR3 protein. The repertoire holds some 30,000 distinct CDR3 sequences, with 5.8% as singletons. What was sequenced was whole blood. These receptors were obtained from an adult who was a healthcare worker with PCR-confirmed SARS-CoV-2 infection or an uninfected control (not recorded which).

Ten or more counts support this clonotype. This sequence joins TRBV20-1 and TRBJ2-7, with D possibly matching TRBD2 (5 bases). Trimming took off 6 bases at V and 3 bases at J, with 24 bases between the two ends. This CDR3 spans 16 amino acids. Germline lookup yields CDR1 DFQATT and CDR2 SNEGSKA (reference sequence). CDR3 nucleotide sequence: TGCAGTGCGCCCACCACGTCCGGGAACACCCTCTACGAGCAGTACTTC. It codes for CSAPTTSGNTLYEQYF.

This clonotype was recorded at least ten times. The chain carries TRBV30 and TRBJ2-3; 14 bases match TRBD2. Germline CDR1 and CDR2: GTSNPN and SVGIG (reference sequence). The length of the CDR3 is 14 residues. V gave up 3 bases and J gave up 10 bases; unmatched junction bases: 6. The chain's CDR3 is CAWSRLAGGEAQYF. CDR3 bases: TGTGCCTGGAGCCGACTAGCGGGAGGGGAGGCGCAGTATTTT.

This clonotype was recorded many times. The chain links TRBV9 to TRBJ1-1; 8 bases line up with TRBD1. The V gene end was trimmed by 3 bases and the J gene end by 3 bases; junction bases not matched to a gene: 10. The CDR3 loop spans 16 amino acids. CDR1 is SGDLS and CDR2 is YYNGEE in the germline V gene. CDR3 bases: TGTGCCAGCAGCGCGAACCCGGGACAGGACTACACTGAAGCTTTCTTT. Translation: CASSANPGQDYTEAFF.

This clonotype was recorded at least ten times. The rearrangement joins TRBV6-4 to TRBJ2-3; D is ambiguous. The CDR3 spans 13 residues. Trimming removed 6 bases from V and 2 bases from J, with 9 bases in between. Per germline, CDR1 MRHNA and CDR2 SNTAGT. The CDR3 region has the DNA TGTGCCAGCAGGGTGTCCCCCACAGATACGCAGTATTTT. This translates into CASRVSPTDTQYF.

This clonotype was counted between two and nine times. The gene calls are TRBV29-1 and TRBJ2-7, with 7 bases aligning to TRBD1. CDR1 is SQVTM, CDR2 ANQGSEA, per germline. This CDR3 is built from 18 residues. The V gene end was trimmed by 6 bases and the J gene end by 5 bases; junction bases not matched to a gene: 25. The CDR3 coding sequence is TGCAGCGTCGCATCCCGGGACAGAGTGGTTGGGGGCTACGACGAGCAGTACTTC. Amino acid sequence: CSVASRDRVVGGYDEQYF.

In its sample, this clonotype was seen many times. The rearrangement joins TRBV19 to TRBJ1-5; D gene ambiguous. V was shortened by 4 bases and J by 4 bases, with 14 bases between the two germline ends. In germline, CDR1 is LNHDA, CDR2 SQIVND (reference sequence). This CDR3 comprises 15 residues. The CDR3 nucleotides read TGTGCCAGTAGTAGCACACCCCTGTGGAATCAGCCCCAGCATTTT. It is translated as CASSSTPLWNQPQHF. The whole variable domain, filled in from reference TRBV19 and TRBJ1-5, reads DGGITQSPKYLFRKEGQNVTLSCEQNLNHDAMYWYRQDPGQGLRLIYYSQIVNDFQKGDIAEGYSVSREKKESFPLTVTSAQKNPTAFYLCASSSTPLWNQPQHFGDGTRLSIL.

This clonotype has ten or more counts. The chain uses TRBV7-9 and TRBJ2-3; D perhaps matches TRBD1 (6 bases). The germline CDR1 and CDR2 sequences are SEHNR and FQNEAQ (reference sequence). V was cut by 6 bases and J by 6 bases, with 10 bases left in between. This CDR3 region has 12 residues. The CDR3 reads CASRERGDTQYF. For the CDR3, the DNA is TGTGCCAGCAGAGAAAGGGGGGATACGCAGTATTTT.

This clonotype has ten or more counts. This chain joins TRBV12-1 and TRBJ2-1. TRBV12-1 represents a pseudogene. CDR3 size: 16 residues. The CDR3 bases are TGTGCCAGCAGCTTTGCCCATTATACGGCCGGCGGTGAGCAGTTCTTC. Translated: CASSFAHYTAGGEQFF.

The sample holds many counts of this clonotype. The chain joins TRBV12-3 or TRBV12-4 to TRBJ2-1; TRBD2 agrees at 7 bases. This CDR3 has 15 residues. With 1 base clipped from V and 4 bases from J, the junction kept 4 bases outside the gene matches. CDR3 region: CASSLDSGVYNEQFF. The CDR3 nucleotides read TGTGCCAGCAGTTTAGACAGCGGGGTTTACAATGAGCAGTTCTTC.

This clonotype has at least ten counts. The J gene is TRBJ1-2, the V gene TRBV29-1; possibly TRBD1 for D (5 bases). CDR1 is SQVTM, CDR2 ANQGSEA, per germline. With 6 bases removed from V and 6 bases from J, the gap between germline ends came to 14 bases. This CDR3 has 12 residues. The CDR3: CSVPGGVDGYTF. Here the CDR3 DNA reads TGCAGCGTCCCGGGGGGGGTCGATGGCTACACCTTC.

This clonotype was counted between two and nine times. The chain is built from TRBV9 and TRBJ2-3, with no clear D. V lost 1 base, J lost 8 bases, and 11 bases lay in between. The CDR3 loop spans 13 amino acids. CDR1 is SGDLS and CDR2 is YYNGEE in the germline V gene. CDR3 in amino acids: CASSVHPAGTQYF. The CDR3 DNA sequence: TGTGCCAGCAGCGTACATCCCGCCGGTACGCAGTATTTT.

This clonotype was counted ten times or more. The chain employs TRBV7-6 and TRBJ2-2; 10 bases match TRBD2. The CDR3 contains 15 residues. From germline, CDR1 is SGHVS and CDR2 FNYEAQ. J lost 3 bases, V lost 2 bases, and 0 bases had no gene match. CDR3 amino acids: CASSLLAGDTGELFF. The CDR3 coding sequence is TGTGCCAGCAGCTTACTAGCGGGAGACACCGGGGAGCTGTTTTTT. Using reference TRBV7-6 and TRBJ2-2 for the parts outside the CDR3, the full variable domain is GAGVSQSPRYKVTKRGQDVALRCDPISGHVSLYWYRQALGQGPEFLTYFNYEAQQDKSGLPNDRFSAERPEGSISTLTIQRTEQRDSAMYRCASSLLAGDTGELFFGEGSRLTVL.

This clonotype was detected many times. The rearrangement links TRBV11-2 to TRBJ2-3; 14 bases line up with TRBD2. There are 17 residues in the CDR3. From germline, CDR1 is SGHAT and CDR2 FQNNGV. Trimming cost V 5 bases and J 5 bases; bases outside gene matches: 9. The CDR3 loop reads CASSLRLAGGPRDTQYF. The CDR3 DNA is TGTGCCAGCAGCCTACGACTAGCGGGAGGGCCCAGAGATACGCAGTATTTT.

Ten or more counts support this clonotype. The rearrangement joins TRBV7-8 to TRBJ1-2; D is undetermined. In germline, CDR1 is SGHVS, CDR2 FQNEAQ. The ends were cut back, 5 bases at V and 2 bases at J, with 15 bases in the middle. This CDR3 has 15 residues. The CDR3 reads CASSPMDLLNYGYTF. DNA for the CDR3: TGTGCCAGCAGCCCCATGGACCTACTCAACTATGGCTACACCTTC. The whole variable domain, remainder taken from reference TRBV7-8 and TRBJ1-2, is GAGVSQSPRYKVAKRGQDVALRCDPISGHVSLFWYQQALGQGPEFLTYFQNEAQLDKSGLPSDRFFAERPEGSVSTLKIQRTQQEDSAVYLCASSPMDLLNYGYTFGSGTRLTVV.

This clonotype was seen a few times. The J gene is TRBJ2-5, the V gene TRBV24-1; 10 nucleotides align to TRBD1. CDR1 and CDR2 from the germline V gene are KGHDR and SFDVKD. V trimming: 5 bases; J trimming: 2 bases; junction bases outside the gene matches: 13. The CDR3 covers 18 residues. CDR3 bases: TGTGCCACCAGTGGACAGGGGGCCGCTAGCTTCCCACAAGAGACCCAGTACTTC. Translation gives CATSGQGAASFPQETQYF.

The chain uses TRBV6-2 or TRBV6-3 and TRBJ2-1; D assignment may be TRBD1 or TRBD2 (5 bases each). CDR3 length equals 15 residues. CDR1 and CDR2 from the germline V gene are MNHEY and SVGEGT. Trimming removed 2 bases from V and 2 bases from J, with 10 bases in between. CDR3 sequence: CASSYRGETYNEQFF. As DNA, the CDR3 is TGTGCCAGCAGTTACAGGGGAGAAACCTACAATGAGCAGTTCTTC.

This clonotype was detected a few times. The chain uses TRBV7-9 and TRBJ1-1; a possible D gene is TRBD1 (5 bases). This CDR3 has 14 residues. V was trimmed by 1 base and J by 7 bases, leaving 13 bases between them. Germline assignment: CDR1 SEHNR and CDR2 FQNEAQ (reference sequence). In DNA, the CDR3 is TGTGCCAGCAGCTTAGAAGGGGCTAAGAGTGAAGCTTTCTTT. This gives the protein CASSLEGAKSEAFF.